The 18 T cell receptor beta chains listed next were all sequenced from one sample in a study of T cell repertoires in cytomegalovirus infection (dated by TCRdb to the late 2010s). Sequencing took place on an Illumina HiSeq 1500. TCRdb cleaned the public reads at Q25 with fastp, built clones with MiXCR and kept in-frame beta chains. Entries are consolidated by CDR3 protein sequence, retaining the most common genes and DNA. Within this sample are more than 200,000 distinct CDR3 sequences, with roughly 9% of them counted one time only. The top ten clonotypes cover around 15% of the sample. Sequenced: PBMCs. Receptors were obtained from a human donor in good health (CMV status not recorded). Some clones in this sample may be carry-over from other donors' samples.

In this sample, this clonotype turned up many times. The chain recombines TRBV7-2 with TRBJ1-6; TRBD1 is a possible D gene (6 bases). V dropped 5 bases and J dropped 7 bases, with 15 bases sitting between them. Germline V lookup: CDR1 SGHTA, CDR2 FQGNSA. The CDR3 spans 15 residues. For the CDR3, the DNA is TGTGCCAGCAGCAATCAACAGGGTACGAATTCACCCCTCCACTTT. It encodes CASSNQQGTNSPLHF.

This clonotype has at least ten counts. The chain uses TRBV12-3 or TRBV12-4 and TRBJ1-4; a weak D match, TRBD1 (5 bases). CDR3 length: 16 residues. V was trimmed by 3 bases and J by 1 base, leaving 12 bases between them. The CDR3: CASSFRGAGTNEKLFF. The CDR3, as DNA: TGTGCCAGCAGTTTTCGGGGCGCGGGAACTAATGAAAAACTGTTTTTT.

This clonotype was observed many times. The V gene is TRBV27, the J gene TRBJ2-7; D not certain. This CDR3 is built from 13 residues. Germline V gene lookup returns CDR1 MNHEY and CDR2 SMNVEV (reference sequence). Trimming removed 7 bases at V and 5 bases at J, with 15 bases between. CDR3: CASMQVLAHEQYF. DNA of the CDR3: TGTGCCAGCATGCAGGTTTTGGCGCACGAGCAGTACTTC.

In its sample, this clonotype was seen once. The chain carries TRBV7-2 and TRBJ2-3, with TRBD2 matching over 8 bases. Germline V lookup: CDR1 SGHTA, CDR2 FQGNSA. J was trimmed by 1 base and V by 3 bases; bases with no gene match: 6. The CDR3 has 16 residues. In DNA form, the CDR3 reads TGTGCCAGCAGCTTTAAAACGGGGGGGCGCACAGATACGCAGTATTTT. Protein: CASSFKTGGRTDTQYF.

This clonotype was seen only a few times. The V gene is TRBV19, the J gene TRBJ1-1, with TRBD1 identical over 7 bases. CDR1 and CDR2 from the germline V gene are LNHDA and SQIVND (reference sequence). The CDR3 runs 11 residues. V gave up 6 bases and J gave up 7 bases; unmatched junction bases: 2. CDR3 sequence: CASRNRGEAFF. The CDR3 DNA is TGTGCCAGTAGGAACAGGGGTGAAGCTTTCTTT.

This chain joins TRBV20-1 and TRBJ2-5, with 7 bases aligning to TRBD2. Unmatched junction bases numbered 9, after V lost 6 bases and J lost 5 bases. In germline, CDR1 is DFQATT, CDR2 SNEGSKA (reference sequence). This CDR3 comprises 13 residues. The DNA for the CDR3 is TGCAGTGCCGCCGGGGGGAGCCTTGAGACCCAGTACTTC. This gives the protein CSAAGGSLETQYF.

This clonotype was recorded at least ten times. V usage is TRBV7-2 and J usage is TRBJ2-1; 13 nucleotides line up with TRBD2. There are 15 residues in the CDR3. The V and J ends lost 8 bases and 5 bases, in that order; junction bases with no gene match: 6. The V gene's germline CDR1 is SGHTA and CDR2 FQGNSA. The CDR3 region is CASRWTSGSNNEQFF. The CDR3 nucleotides are TGTGCCAGCCGGTGGACTAGCGGGAGTAACAATGAGCAGTTCTTC.

This clonotype was seen repeatedly, ten times or more. The V gene is TRBV6-8, the J gene TRBJ2-2; a weak D match, TRBD2 (5 bases). CDR3 size: 16 residues. V was trimmed by 2 bases and J by 0 bases, leaving 10 bases between them. Germline V gene data show CDR1 as MNHGY and CDR2 as SAAAGT. CDR3 bases: TGTGCCAGCAGTTACATTAGGAGGACGAACACCGGGGAGCTGTTTTTT. As protein: CASSYIRRTNTGELFF.

This clonotype was detected only a few times. The J gene is TRBJ2-4, the V gene TRBV7-2; 11 bases line up with TRBD1. The CDR3 loop spans 17 amino acids. Germline V gives CDR1 SGHTA, CDR2 FQGNSA. The ends lost 1 base at V and 1 base at J; junction bases unmatched: 3. CDR3 in DNA: TGTGCCAGCAGCTTAGTTGGGACAGGGGGTGCCAAAAACATTCAGTACTTC. This encodes CASSLVGTGGAKNIQYF. Supplemented by reference TRBV7-2 and TRBJ2-4, the full variable domain reads GAGVSQSPSNKVTEKGKDVELRCDPISGHTALYWYRQSLGQGLEFLIYFQGNSAPDKSGLPSDRFSAERTGGSVSTLTIQRTQQEDSAVYLCASSLVGTGGAKNIQYFGAGTRLSVL.

The chain is built from TRBV12-3 or TRBV12-4 and TRBJ1-2, with 9 bases matching TRBD1. The CDR3 consists of 15 residues. The trim removed 6 bases at V and 8 bases at J, leaving 13 bases unmatched. CDR3 in DNA: TGTGCCAGCAGCCCCGGGACAGGGAGGACAAGGGGCTACACCTTC. Its translation: CASSPGTGRTRGYTF.

This clonotype was counted between two and nine times. This chain uses TRBV5-1 with TRBJ2-7; D perhaps matches TRBD2 (6 bases). The germline V gene encodes CDR1 SGHRS and CDR2 YFSETQ. The CDR3 contains 12 residues. Trimming shortened V by 4 bases and J by 6 bases, and 11 bases separated the two germline ends. The CDR3 region has the DNA TGCGCCAGCAGCCACGGGACTCTCGAGCAGTACTTC. Amino acids: CASSHGTLEQYF.

This clonotype has ten or more counts. This chain joins TRBV7-2 and TRBJ2-5; 9 bases agree with TRBD2. J lost 1 base, V lost 2 bases, and 5 bases had no gene match. This CDR3 is 16 amino acids long. Germline CDR1 reads SGHTA; CDR2 reads FQGNSA. DNA of the CDR3: TGTGCCAGCAGCTTACGGCTAGCGGGGCCCCAAGAGACCCAGTACTTC. Residues: CASSLRLAGPQETQYF.

This clonotype was detected ten times or more. The rearrangement links TRBV7-2 to TRBJ2-7; D not certain. The V gene's germline CDR1 is SGHTA and CDR2 FQGNSA. V was trimmed by 5 bases and J by 2 bases, leaving 13 bases between them. This CDR3 has 14 residues. CDR3 protein: CASSKDGRAYEQYF. Here the CDR3 DNA reads TGTGCCAGCAGCAAAGACGGCAGAGCCTACGAGCAGTACTTC.

There are a few counts of this clonotype. This chain connects TRBV6-1 to TRBJ2-3; TRBD1 aligns across 8 bases. This CDR3 is built from 17 residues. Unmatched junction bases numbered 9, after V lost 2 bases and J lost 2 bases. CDR1 is MNHNS and CDR2 is SASEGT in the germline V gene. The CDR3 loop is CASSERDRSSLTDTQYF. DNA for the CDR3: TGTGCCAGCAGTGAACGGGACAGGTCAAGCCTCACAGATACGCAGTATTTT.

This clonotype was recorded many times. The rearrangement joins TRBV7-2 to TRBJ2-3, with a weak D call TRBD1 (5 bases). CDR1 SGHTA and CDR2 FQGNSA come from the germline V gene. This CDR3 is 18 amino acids long. With 6 bases removed from V and 2 bases from J, the gap between germline ends came to 24 bases. The CDR3 DNA sequence: TGTGCCAGCAGATCAAGGGGTAAGGGGATCGTCTCCACAGATACGCAGTATTTT. Translated: CASRSRGKGIVSTDTQYF.

This clonotype was counted at least ten times. The V call is TRBV7-2, the J call TRBJ1-1, with unresolved D. Germline lookup yields CDR1 SGHTA and CDR2 FQGNSA. Trimming took 0 bases from V and 6 from J, leaving 14 bases between them. The length of the CDR3 is 15 residues. CDR3 loop: CASSLAVGRRAEAFF. Here the CDR3 DNA reads TGTGCCAGCAGCTTAGCCGTGGGCAGGAGGGCTGAAGCTTTCTTT.

This clonotype showed up just a few times. V usage is TRBV5-4 and J usage is TRBJ1-2; D unclear. V was trimmed by 2 bases and J by 5 bases, leaving 16 bases between them. Germline V gene lookup returns CDR1 SGHNT and CDR2 YYREEE (reference sequence). The CDR3 has 15 amino acids. The CDR3 coding sequence is TGTGCCAGCAGCTTTCAAACGGTAGCGAAATATGGCTACACCTTC. This sequence encodes CASSFQTVAKYGYTF.

This clonotype was seen at least ten times. This chain links TRBV20-1 with TRBJ1-3; D is unclear. The germline V and J ends were trimmed by 4 bases and 2 bases, with 12 bases remaining between them. Germline lookup yields CDR1 DFQATT and CDR2 SNEGSKA (reference sequence). The CDR3 totals 14 residues. DNA of the CDR3: TGCAGTGCTACCCCAGTAGCGACTGGAAACACCATATATTTT. This translates into CSATPVATGNTIYF.